A single sample gave rise to the 2 T cell receptor beta chains below, sequenced in a study of beta chain features in type 1 diabetes. General study results and limits: People with Type 1 diabetes carried modestly yet significantly shorter TCRB CDR3s in all four CD4+ subsets.

Sequencing targeted expressed TCRB transcripts, as all isolated RNA had been reverse transcribed. The protocol was immunoSEQ multiplex PCR, while the TCRdb copy is restricted to in-frame clones and leaves out a portion. Altogether a few hundred thousand clones are present, roughly a quarter being singletons, with the ten largest covering around 0.013%. No cognate antigen is known for these TCRs. What was sequenced was naive CD4+ T cells from blood. The source is a woman younger than 45 with type 1 diabetes.

CDR3 sequence reads: CAWSVSTGYTF. The CDR3 coding sequence is TGTGCCTGGAGTGTATCTACCGGCTACACCTTC. V usage is TRBV30 and J usage is TRBJ1-2; D is unresolved. The CDR3 has 11 residues. Trimming left V 0 bases short and J 8 bases short, with 7 bases between. The germline CDR1 and CDR2 sequences are GTSNPN and SVGIG (reference sequence).

The chain recombines TRBV11-2 with TRBJ2-1; 7 bases line up with TRBD1. The CDR3 is 12 residues long. The germline CDR1 and CDR2 sequences are SGHAT and FQNNGV. Trimming took 5 bases from V and 8 from J; bases not matched to a gene: 3. The CDR3 coding sequence is TGTGCCAGCAGCGGCCAGGGGGATGAGCAGTTCTTC. Translation: CASSGQGDEQFF.